The clone carrying this TCR beta chain has a count of ten or more. This sample was included in a study of CD8 T cells in ankylosing spondylitis. Using quantitative 5'-RACE with molecular barcodes, the authors made TCR beta libraries. One entry per CDR3 protein results from TCRdb running MiXCR on the 5' RACE reads. The table shows 45,000 to 60,000 distinct CDR3 sequences, with approximately 8% occurring only once. Trimming took off 0 bases at V and 5 bases at J, with 13 bases between the two ends. The CDR3 sequence is 15 residues long. Germline assignment: CDR1 SGHAT and CDR2 FQNNGV. This TCR was recovered from a female donor with ankylosing spondylitis or in good health (not recorded which). Sequenced sample: blood, either unsorted or a sorted T cell fraction (not recorded which). The V and J genes are TRBV11-2 and TRBJ1-1; the D gene is possibly TRBD1 (5 bases). CDR3 nucleotide sequence: TGTGCCAGCAGCTTAGAAAGGGGCTTGTGGACTGAAGCTTTCTTT. Translation: CASSLERGLWTEAFF.